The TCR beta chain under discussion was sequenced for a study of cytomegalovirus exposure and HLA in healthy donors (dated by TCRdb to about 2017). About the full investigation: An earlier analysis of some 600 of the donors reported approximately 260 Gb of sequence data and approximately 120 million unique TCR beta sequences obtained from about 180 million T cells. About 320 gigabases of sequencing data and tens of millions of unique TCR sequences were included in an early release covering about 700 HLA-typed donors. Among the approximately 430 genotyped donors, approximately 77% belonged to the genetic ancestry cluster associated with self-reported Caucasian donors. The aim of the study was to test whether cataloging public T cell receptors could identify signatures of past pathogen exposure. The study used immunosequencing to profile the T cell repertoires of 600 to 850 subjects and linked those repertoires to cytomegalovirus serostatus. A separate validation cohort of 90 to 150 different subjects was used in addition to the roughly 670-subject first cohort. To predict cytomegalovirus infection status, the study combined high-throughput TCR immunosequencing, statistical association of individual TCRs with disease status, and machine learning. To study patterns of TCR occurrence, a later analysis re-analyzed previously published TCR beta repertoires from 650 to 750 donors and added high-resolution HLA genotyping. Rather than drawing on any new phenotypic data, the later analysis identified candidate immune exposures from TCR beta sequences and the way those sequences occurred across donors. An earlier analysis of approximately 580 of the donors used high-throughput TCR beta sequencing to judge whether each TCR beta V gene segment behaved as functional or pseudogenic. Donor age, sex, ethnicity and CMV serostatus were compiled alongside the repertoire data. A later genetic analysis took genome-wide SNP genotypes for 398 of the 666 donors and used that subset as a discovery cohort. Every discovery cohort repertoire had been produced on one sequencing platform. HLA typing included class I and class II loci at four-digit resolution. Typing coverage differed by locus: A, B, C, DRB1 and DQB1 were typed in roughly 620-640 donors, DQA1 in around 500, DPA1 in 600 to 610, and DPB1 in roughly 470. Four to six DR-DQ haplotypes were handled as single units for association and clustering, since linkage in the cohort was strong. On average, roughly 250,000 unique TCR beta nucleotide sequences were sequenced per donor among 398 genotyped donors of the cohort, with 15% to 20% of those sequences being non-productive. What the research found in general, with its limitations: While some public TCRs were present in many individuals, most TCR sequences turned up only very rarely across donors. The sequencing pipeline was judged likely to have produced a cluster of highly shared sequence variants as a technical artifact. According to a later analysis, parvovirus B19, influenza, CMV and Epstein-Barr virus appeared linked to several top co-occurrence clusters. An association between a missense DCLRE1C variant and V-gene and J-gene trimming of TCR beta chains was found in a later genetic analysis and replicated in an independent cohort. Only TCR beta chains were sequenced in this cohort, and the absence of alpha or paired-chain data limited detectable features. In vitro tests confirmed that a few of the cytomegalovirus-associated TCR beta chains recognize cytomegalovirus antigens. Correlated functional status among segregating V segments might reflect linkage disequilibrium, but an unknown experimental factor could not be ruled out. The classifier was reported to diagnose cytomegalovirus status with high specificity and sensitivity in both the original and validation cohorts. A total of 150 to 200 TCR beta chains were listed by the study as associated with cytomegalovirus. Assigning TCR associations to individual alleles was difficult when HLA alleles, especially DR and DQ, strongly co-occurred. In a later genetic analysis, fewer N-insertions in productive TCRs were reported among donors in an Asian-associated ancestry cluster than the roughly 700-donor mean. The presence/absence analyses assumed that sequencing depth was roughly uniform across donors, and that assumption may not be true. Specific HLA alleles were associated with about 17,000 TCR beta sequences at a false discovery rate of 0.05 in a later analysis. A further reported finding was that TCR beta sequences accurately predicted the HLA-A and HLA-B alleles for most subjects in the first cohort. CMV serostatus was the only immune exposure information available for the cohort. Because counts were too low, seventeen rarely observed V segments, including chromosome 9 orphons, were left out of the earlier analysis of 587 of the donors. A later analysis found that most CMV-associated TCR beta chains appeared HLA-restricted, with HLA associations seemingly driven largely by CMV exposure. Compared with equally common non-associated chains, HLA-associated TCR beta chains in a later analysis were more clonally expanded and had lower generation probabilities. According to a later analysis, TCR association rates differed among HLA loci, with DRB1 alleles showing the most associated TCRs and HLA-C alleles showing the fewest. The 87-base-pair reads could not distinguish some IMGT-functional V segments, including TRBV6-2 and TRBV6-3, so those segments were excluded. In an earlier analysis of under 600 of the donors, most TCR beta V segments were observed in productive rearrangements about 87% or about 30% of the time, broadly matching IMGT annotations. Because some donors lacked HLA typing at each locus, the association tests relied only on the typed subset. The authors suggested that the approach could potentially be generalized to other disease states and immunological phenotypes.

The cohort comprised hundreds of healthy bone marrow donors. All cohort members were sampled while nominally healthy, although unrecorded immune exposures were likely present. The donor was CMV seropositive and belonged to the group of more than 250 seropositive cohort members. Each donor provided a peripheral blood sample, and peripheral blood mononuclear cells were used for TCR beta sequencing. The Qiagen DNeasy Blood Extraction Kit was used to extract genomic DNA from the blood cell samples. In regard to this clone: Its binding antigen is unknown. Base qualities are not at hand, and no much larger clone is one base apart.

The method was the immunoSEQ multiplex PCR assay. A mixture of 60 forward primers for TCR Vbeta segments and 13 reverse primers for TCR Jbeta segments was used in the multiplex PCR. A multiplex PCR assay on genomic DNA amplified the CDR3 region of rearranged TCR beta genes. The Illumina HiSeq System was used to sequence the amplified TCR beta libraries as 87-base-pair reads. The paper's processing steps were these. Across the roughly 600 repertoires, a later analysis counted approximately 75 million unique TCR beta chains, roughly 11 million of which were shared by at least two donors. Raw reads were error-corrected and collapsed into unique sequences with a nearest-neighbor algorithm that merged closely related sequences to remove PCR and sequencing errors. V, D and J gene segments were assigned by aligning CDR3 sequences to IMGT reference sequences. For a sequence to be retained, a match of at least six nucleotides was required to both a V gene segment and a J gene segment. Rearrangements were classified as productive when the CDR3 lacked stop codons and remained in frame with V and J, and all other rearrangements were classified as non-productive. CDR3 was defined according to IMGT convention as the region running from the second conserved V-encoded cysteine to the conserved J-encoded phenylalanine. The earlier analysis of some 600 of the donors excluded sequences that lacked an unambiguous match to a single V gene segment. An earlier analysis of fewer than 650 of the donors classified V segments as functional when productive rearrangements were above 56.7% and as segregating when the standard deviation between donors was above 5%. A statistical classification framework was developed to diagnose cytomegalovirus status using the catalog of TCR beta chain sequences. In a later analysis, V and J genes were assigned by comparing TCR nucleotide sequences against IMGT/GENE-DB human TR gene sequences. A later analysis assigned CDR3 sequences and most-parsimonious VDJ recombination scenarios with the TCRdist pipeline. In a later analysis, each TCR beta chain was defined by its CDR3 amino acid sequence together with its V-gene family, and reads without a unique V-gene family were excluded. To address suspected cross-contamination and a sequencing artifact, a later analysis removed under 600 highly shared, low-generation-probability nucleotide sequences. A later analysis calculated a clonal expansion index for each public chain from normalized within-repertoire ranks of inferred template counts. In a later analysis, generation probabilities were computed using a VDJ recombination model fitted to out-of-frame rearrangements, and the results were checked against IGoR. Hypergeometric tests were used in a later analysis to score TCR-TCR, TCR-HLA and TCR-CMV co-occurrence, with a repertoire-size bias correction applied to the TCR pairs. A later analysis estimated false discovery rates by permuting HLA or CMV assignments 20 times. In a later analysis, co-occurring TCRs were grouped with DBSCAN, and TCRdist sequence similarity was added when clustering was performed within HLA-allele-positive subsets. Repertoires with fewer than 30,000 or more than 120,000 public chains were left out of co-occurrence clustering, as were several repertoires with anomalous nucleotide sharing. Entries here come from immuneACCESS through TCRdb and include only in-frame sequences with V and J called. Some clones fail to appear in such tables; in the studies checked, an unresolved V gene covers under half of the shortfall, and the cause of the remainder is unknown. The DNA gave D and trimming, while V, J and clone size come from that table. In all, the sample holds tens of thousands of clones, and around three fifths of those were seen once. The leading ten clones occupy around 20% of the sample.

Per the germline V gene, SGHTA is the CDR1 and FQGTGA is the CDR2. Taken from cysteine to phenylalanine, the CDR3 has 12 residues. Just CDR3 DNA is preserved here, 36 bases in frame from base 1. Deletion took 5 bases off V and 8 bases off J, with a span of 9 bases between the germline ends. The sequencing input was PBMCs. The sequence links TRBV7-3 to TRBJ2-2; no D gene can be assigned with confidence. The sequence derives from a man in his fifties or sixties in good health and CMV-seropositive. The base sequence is TGTGCCAGCAGCCACTATAGGGGGGAGCTGTTTTTT. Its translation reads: CASSHYRGELFF. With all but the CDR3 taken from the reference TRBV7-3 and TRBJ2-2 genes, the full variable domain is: GAGVSQTPSNKVTEKGKYVELRCDPISGHTALYWYRQSLGQGPEFLIYFQGTGAADDSGLPNDRFFAVRPEGSVSTLKIQRTERGDSAVYLCASSHYRGELFFGEGSRLTVL.